These 17 T cell receptor beta chains originate from one sample sequenced in a study of T cells in Graves' hyperthyroidism and ophthalmopathy. RNA transcripts gave rise to amplified TCR beta CDR3 regions. Carried out on the TCR CDR3, a first-round RT-PCR used the HTBI primer set. TCRdb fed the multiplex PCR reads into MiXCR, producing one record per CDR3 protein. The repertoire includes hundreds of thousands of distinct CDR3 sequences, around a sixth of them detected once, and about 14% sits in the top ten. The sample consisted of blood. The receptors originated from a young woman with Graves' hyperthyroidism.

This chain connects TRBV11-1 to TRBJ2-1; 11 bases map to TRBD2. With 4 bases clipped from V and 5 bases from J, the junction kept 13 bases outside the gene matches. The CDR3 covers 18 residues. From germline, CDR1 is SGHAT and CDR2 FQDESV (reference sequence). The CDR3 sequence is CASSSSSLAGGINNEQFF. In DNA form, the CDR3 reads TGTGCCAGCAGCTCTAGTAGCCTAGCGGGGGGCATTAACAATGAGCAGTTCTTC. The full variable domain, with the rest looked up from reference TRBV11-1 and TRBJ2-1, is EAEVAQSPRYKITEKSQAVAFWCDPISGHATLYWYRQILGQGPELLVQFQDESVVDDSQLPKDRFSAERLKGVDSTLKIQPAELGDSAMYLCASSSSSLAGGINNEQFFGPGTRLTVL.

This clonotype occurred many times. This chain connects TRBV12-3 or TRBV12-4 to TRBJ1-5; D ambiguous. The CDR3 runs to 15 residues. Trimming removed 3 bases from V and 0 bases from J, with 9 bases in between. The CDR3 loop reads CASSFQGISNQPQHF. CDR3 coding DNA: TGTGCCAGCAGTTTTCAAGGGATTAGCAATCAGCCCCAGCATTTT.

As regards this clonotype: A read error is possible here, since a much larger clone lies one base away. The chain recombines TRBV20-1 with TRBJ1-5; possibly TRBD1 for D (5 bases). V was clipped by 4 bases and J by 4 bases, with 17 bases between them. The CDR3 loop spans 15 amino acids. The germline gives CDR1 DFQATT, CDR2 SNEGSKA (reference sequence). The CDR3 sequence is CSANIAGSWNQPQHF. The CDR3, as DNA: TGCAGTGCTAATATAGCAGGGTCATGGAATCAGCCCCAGCATTTT.

This clonotype was recorded at least ten times. J is TRBJ1-1 and V is TRBV5-5; possibly TRBD1 for D (6 bases). This CDR3 spans 16 amino acids. V lost 4 bases to trimming and J lost 1 base, with 17 bases between them. Germline V gene data show CDR1 as SGHKS and CDR2 as YYEKEE (reference sequence). The CDR3 sequence is CASSPTGTHKNTEAFF. The CDR3 coding sequence is TGTGCCAGCAGCCCGACCGGGACACACAAGAACACTGAAGCTTTCTTT. The entire variable domain, with the rest obtained from reference TRBV5-5 and TRBJ1-1, is as follows: DAGVTQSPTHLIKTRGQQVTLRCSPISGHKSVSWYQQVLGQGPQFIFQYYEKEERGRGNFPDRFSARQFPNYSSELNVNALLLGDSALYLCASSPTGTHKNTEAFFGQGTRLTVV.

V gene TRBV20-1 combines with J gene TRBJ1-5; 8 bases match TRBD1. V trimming: 3 bases; J trimming: 0 bases; junction bases outside the gene matches: 7. This CDR3 region has 16 residues. Germline CDR1 and CDR2: DFQATT and SNEGSKA (reference sequence). Here the CDR3 DNA reads TGCAGTGCTAGGACAGGGGCTGAGTATAGCAATCAGCCCCAGCATTTT. Its translation is CSARTGAEYSNQPQHF.

This clonotype has a count of ten or more. This rearrangement joins TRBV24-1 to TRBJ2-7; 7 bases line up with TRBD2. With 6 bases clipped from V and 0 bases from J, the junction kept 4 bases outside the gene matches. CDR3 length equals 14 residues. Germline V gene lookup returns CDR1 KGHDR and CDR2 SFDVKD. CDR3 sequence: CATSQTGGSYEQYF. In nucleotides, the CDR3 is TGTGCCACCAGTCAAACGGGGGGCTCCTACGAGCAGTACTTC.

The chain uses TRBV28 and TRBJ2-7; 13 bases are shared with TRBD2. The germline V gene has CDR1 MDHEN and CDR2 SYDVKM. With V trimmed by 10 bases and J by 7 bases, 19 bases remained unmatched. The CDR3 is 17 residues long. The CDR3 is CAISLGLAGSLSREQYF. CDR3 DNA: TGTGCCATCTCGCTGGGACTAGCGGGGAGTCTGTCGAGGGAGCAGTACTTC.

The CDR3 spells CASSQGEGQPQHF. The CDR3 DNA is TGCGCCAGCAGCCAAGGGGAGGGTCAGCCCCAGCATTTT. The chain has TRBV4-3 and TRBJ1-5; the D is unclear. Trimming shortened V by 1 base and J by 6 bases, and 7 bases separated the two germline ends. The germline V gene encodes CDR1 LGHNA and CDR2 YSLEER. This CDR3 has 13 amino acids.

This clonotype came up many times. The rearrangement uses TRBV7-8 and TRBJ2-3; D unresolved. The germline V gene encodes CDR1 SGHVS and CDR2 FQNEAQ. V lost 1 base to trimming and J lost 6 bases, with 11 bases between them. The CDR3 runs to 14 residues. The CDR3 coding sequence is TGTGCCAGCAGCTTAGTACAACTCGCGGATACGCAGTATTTT. Protein sequence: CASSLVQLADTQYF.

This clonotype appeared many times. The chain joins TRBV10-3 to TRBJ1-5; 7 bases match TRBD1. CDR1 ENHRY and CDR2 SYGVKD come from the germline V gene. The J segment lost 1 base and the V segment lost 5 bases, leaving 5 bases of the junction unmatched. This CDR3 region has 15 residues. Here the CDR3 reads CAISKTTGSNQPQHF. CDR3 DNA: TGTGCCATCAGTAAAACGACAGGGAGCAATCAGCCCCAGCATTTT.

The sample holds many counts of this clonotype. The chain has TRBV27 and TRBJ2-1; 7 bases fit TRBD2. This CDR3 has 17 residues. Germline V gene sequence: CDR1 MNHEY, CDR2 SMNVEV (reference sequence). V lost 4 bases to trimming and J lost 5 bases; unmatched junction nucleotides: 14. The DNA for the CDR3 is TGTGCCAGCAGTTCCAGCGTCGTGCCTAGCGGAGACAATGAGCAGTTCTTC. It is translated as CASSSSVVPSGDNEQFF.

The J gene is TRBJ2-5, the V gene TRBV7-3; 7 positions match TRBD1. CDR1 SGHTA and CDR2 FQGTGA come from the germline V gene. V dropped 4 bases and J dropped 2; count of bases not matched to a gene: 4. CDR3 size: 14 residues. The CDR3 loop reads CASSSGQPQETQYF. DNA of the CDR3: TGTGCCAGCAGCTCGGGACAGCCTCAAGAGACCCAGTACTTC.

This clonotype was seen at least ten times. The rearrangement uses TRBV12-3 or TRBV12-4 and TRBJ2-1; possibly TRBD1 or TRBD2 for D (6 bases each). The V end lost 8 bases, the J end lost 4 bases, and 18 bases lay between the germline ends. There are 15 residues in the CDR3. As DNA, the CDR3 is TGTGCCAGCTCCCTGTCCGGGGGCGGTTACAATGAGCAGTTCTTC. It translates to CASSLSGGGYNEQFF.

The chain recombines TRBV20-1 with TRBJ2-1; TRBD2 might be the D (6 bases). Trimming pared 4 bases from V and 3 bases from J, leaving 10 bases between. Germline-derived CDR1 and CDR2 are DFQATT and SNEGSKA (reference sequence). The CDR3 has 13 residues. CDR3 nucleotides: TGCAGTGCTACTGGGGGACTCTACAATGAGCAGTTCTTC. Residues: CSATGGLYNEQFF.

Many counts were recorded for this clonotype. The chain carries TRBV10-3 and TRBJ2-7, with 8 bases aligning to TRBD2. The V gene end was trimmed by 10 bases and the J gene end by 6 bases; junction bases not matched to a gene: 17. Per the germline V gene, CDR1 is ENHRY and CDR2 is SYGVKD. The CDR3 sequence is 15 residues long. The CDR3 coding sequence is TGTGCCACCTGGGAGGCGGGGGGAGTGGCGGCCGAGCAGTACTTC. This encodes CATWEAGGVAAEQYF.

The sample holds a few counts of this clonotype. The chain links TRBV2 to TRBJ2-7; 13 bases map to TRBD2. The CDR3 loop spans 18 amino acids. Losses at the gene ends were 7 bases for V and 0 bases for J; bases not matched to a gene: 12. The germline CDR1 and CDR2 sequences are SNHLY and FYNNEI. Written as DNA, the CDR3 is TGTGCCAGCAACCCGGGACTAGCGGGAAAATCAAACTCCTACGAGCAGTACTTC. It translates to CASNPGLAGKSNSYEQYF.

Concerning this clonotype itself: This may come from a read error, since a much larger clone is one base off. The genes are TRBV12-3 or TRBV12-4 and TRBJ2-3; 11 nucleotides line up with TRBD2. The CDR3 is made up of 14 amino acids. Trimming cost V 7 bases and J 6 bases; bases outside gene matches: 6. The CDR3 spells CASKTSGTTDTQYF. DNA of the CDR3: TGTGCCAGCAAGACTAGCGGGACAACGGATACGCAGTATTTT.